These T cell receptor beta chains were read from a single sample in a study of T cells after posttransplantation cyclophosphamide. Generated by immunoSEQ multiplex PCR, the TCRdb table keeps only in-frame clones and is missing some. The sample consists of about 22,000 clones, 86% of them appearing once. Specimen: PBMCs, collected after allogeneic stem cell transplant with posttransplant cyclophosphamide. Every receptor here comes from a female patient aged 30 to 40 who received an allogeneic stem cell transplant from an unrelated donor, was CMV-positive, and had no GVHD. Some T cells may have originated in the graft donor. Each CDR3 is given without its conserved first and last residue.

cdr3_aa: ASLQGAERANEKLF; v_call: TRBV6-6
cdr3_aa: ASSQDPPASGGARQETQY; v_call: TRBV4-3
cdr3_aa: ASSFGLALSEQY; v_call: TRBV7-9
cdr3_aa: ASSSRRTGSAYEQY; v_call: TRBV28
cdr3_aa: AIRGGFGENTIY; v_call: TRBV10-3
cdr3_aa: ASSPPAGASGNTEAF; v_call: TRBV28
cdr3_aa: ASSENTGKGTDTQY; v_call: TRBV5-1
cdr3_aa: ASSLEGQSGDEQY; v_call: TRBV13
cdr3_aa: ASSLFPAGIITDTQY; v_call: TRBV27
cdr3_aa: ASNSDRGPTEAF; v_call: TRBV5-1
cdr3_aa: ASSLGLAGGRTGELF; v_call: TRBV5-6
cdr3_aa: ASSLELHSSGNTIY; v_call: TRBV5-5
cdr3_aa: ASSSTGWDEQF; v_call: TRBV5-4
cdr3_aa: ASSGWGEWGQPQH; v_call: TRBV7-2